This TCR beta chain was obtained from a study of T cell responses to AZD1222 COVID-19 vaccine. The repertoire was sequenced with immunoSEQ multiplex PCR; TCRdb's copy has only in-frame clones and lacks some. This table has 150,000 to 200,000 clones, around 88% appearing once. Overall study results and limits: There were repertoire samples only from the period after the peak T cell response.

Remarks on this clone: Its antigen remains unknown.

The receptor was isolated from an adult who received the AZD1222 COVID-19 vaccine. This sample comprised peripheral blood, obtained 28 days after the second AZD1222 dose.

In nucleotides, the CDR3 is TGCGCCAGCAGCTTGGACAATCCTAGCACAGATACGCAGTATTTT. This encodes CASSLDNPSTDTQYF. This chain links TRBV5-1 with TRBJ2-3; D gene ambiguous. The CDR3 loop spans 15 amino acids. V was shortened by 0 bases and J by 0 bases, with 8 bases between the two germline ends. Germline values: CDR1 SGHRS, CDR2 YFSETQ. Supplemented by reference TRBV5-1 and TRBJ2-3, the full variable domain reads KAGVTQTPRYLIKTRGQQVTLSCSPISGHRSVSWYQQTPGQGLQFLFEYFSETQRNKGNFPGRFSGRQFSNSRSEMNVSTLELGDSALYLCASSLDNPSTDTQYFGPGTRLTVL.